This entry lists 27 T cell receptor beta chains sequenced from one sample in a study of technical replicates of blood from a few donors. Only in-frame clones appear in the TCRdb table, and some are missing; sequencing was by immunoSEQ multiplex PCR. The sample contains about 91,000 clones, about nine tenths of which appear only once. The sample consisted of T cells isolated from PBMCs. Receptors were obtained from a human donor in good health.

This chain joins TRBV5-1 and TRBJ1-2; TRBD1 might be the D (6 bases). Per the germline V gene, CDR1 is SGHRS and CDR2 is YFSETQ. The CDR3 extends over 14 amino acids. V lost 4 bases, J lost 4 bases, and 14 bases lay in between. The CDR3 DNA follows: TGCGCCAGCAGCCCTGAGGGGGGGTCCTATGGCTACACCTTC. Protein sequence: CASSPEGGSYGYTF.

The DNA of the CDR3 is TGTGCCAGCAGCTGGGGAGCGGGAGCCTACAATGAGCAGTTCTTC. It yields the protein CASSWGAGAYNEQFF. V and J are TRBV7-9 and TRBJ2-1; TRBD2 matches at 8 bases. Germline CDR1 and CDR2: SEHNR and FQNEAQ (reference sequence). The CDR3 has 15 residues. With 4 bases clipped from V and 2 bases from J, the junction kept 4 bases outside the gene matches.

The chain's CDR3 is CASSTGTGTSGANVLTF. The CDR3 DNA sequence: TGTGCCAGCAGCACCGGGACAGGGACCTCTGGGGCCAACGTCCTGACTTTC. The V and J genes are TRBV27 and TRBJ2-6, with 9 bases lining up with TRBD1. Germline V gene lookup returns CDR1 MNHEY and CDR2 SMNVEV (reference sequence). V gave up 6 bases and J gave up 0 bases; unmatched junction bases: 6. CDR3 length: 17 amino acids.

The V gene is TRBV30, the J gene TRBJ2-5; the D gene is possibly TRBD2 (6 bases). The CDR3 consists of 15 residues. Between the trimmed V and J ends, which lost 1 base and 2 bases, there was a span of 14 bases. Germline V gene data show CDR1 as GTSNPN and CDR2 as SVGIG (reference sequence). The CDR3 loop is CAWSAPWREQETQYF. The DNA of the CDR3 is TGTGCCTGGAGTGCTCCCTGGCGGGAACAAGAGACCCAGTACTTC.

J is TRBJ1-3 and V is TRBV18; D unclear. Germline CDR1 reads KGHSH; CDR2 reads LQKENI. Trimming removed 2 bases from V and 6 bases from J, with 14 bases in between. This CDR3 is 15 amino acids long. The CDR3 coding sequence is TGTGCCAGCTCACCAGGAGGACCATCGGTAAACACCATATATTTT. Its translation is CASSPGGPSVNTIYF.

This chain uses TRBV6-5 with TRBJ1-4; D perhaps matches TRBD1 (5 bases). CDR3 size: 16 residues. Germline CDR1 reads MNHEY; CDR2 reads SVGAGI. Trimming took off 0 bases at V and 3 bases at J, with 11 bases between the two ends. The CDR3 sequence is CASSYSARAANEKLFF. CDR3 nucleotides: TGTGCCAGCAGTTACTCCGCCAGGGCAGCTAATGAAAAACTGTTTTTT.

The rearrangement uses TRBV30 and TRBJ1-4; D is uncertain. The germline V gene encodes CDR1 GTSNPN and CDR2 SVGIG (reference sequence). This CDR3 spans 11 amino acids. The V gene lost 2 bases and the J gene lost 14 bases, with 12 bases spanning the gap. The CDR3 sequence: CAWSYGSSLFF. The CDR3 nucleotides read TGTGCCTGGAGTTACGGGTCGAGTCTGTTTTTT.

The chain is built from TRBV19 and TRBJ2-2; tentative D call: TRBD2 (7 bases). This CDR3 contains 15 residues. V lost 2 bases to trimming and J lost 6 bases, with 13 bases between them. Germline loops: CDR1 LNHDA, CDR2 SQIVND (reference sequence). The CDR3 region is CASSIQEGGPGELFF. The CDR3 DNA follows: TGTGCCAGTAGTATACAGGAGGGGGGGCCCGGGGAGCTGTTTTTT.

The gene calls are TRBV7-2 and TRBJ2-2, with 7 bases fitting TRBD2. Per the germline V gene, CDR1 is SGHTA and CDR2 is FQGNSA. The length of the CDR3 is 17 residues. With 2 bases clipped from V and 1 base from J, the junction kept 7 bases outside the gene matches. The CDR3 DNA reads TGTGCCAGCAGCTTAAGGTTGAGCGGGGTGAACACCGGGGAGCTGTTTTTT. This codes for CASSLRLSGVNTGELFF.

The V gene is TRBV5-1, the J gene TRBJ1-1, with D hard to call. V lost 9 bases and J 0 bases, leaving 15 bases between the germline ends. CDR1 and CDR2 from the germline V gene are SGHRS and YFSETQ. The CDR3 consists of 14 residues. The CDR3 region has the DNA TGCGCCACAAAAACGTACAGCATGAACACTGAAGCTTTCTTT. Amino acid sequence: CATKTYSMNTEAFF.

The rearrangement joins TRBV6-1 to TRBJ2-2; 9 bases line up with TRBD2. Germline V gives CDR1 MNHNS, CDR2 SASEGT. Trimming at V came to 5 bases and at J to 5 bases, leaving 3 bases not matched to a gene. The CDR3 consists of 14 residues. The CDR3 DNA reads as TGTGCCAGCAGTCCGGGACTAGCTACCGGGGAGCTGTTTTTT. The encoded protein is CASSPGLATGELFF.

V is TRBV7-3 and J is TRBJ2-2; D may be TRBD1 (6 bases). The germline V gene encodes CDR1 SGHTA and CDR2 FQGTGA. The CDR3 is 15 residues long. With 5 bases removed from V and 2 bases from J, the gap between germline ends came to 12 bases. The CDR3 DNA reads TGTGCCAGCAGCCCCCAGGGGTCCAACACCGGGGAGCTGTTTTTT. Residues: CASSPQGSNTGELFF.

V gene TRBV27 combines with J gene TRBJ2-3; TRBD2 matches at 11 bases. Germline V gives CDR1 MNHEY, CDR2 SMNVEV (reference sequence). Trimming took 6 bases from V and 4 from J; bases not matched to a gene: 12. CDR3 size: 17 residues. DNA for the CDR3: TGTGCCAGCAGGGACAGGGGATGGGGACTAGCGGCAGATACGCAGTATTTT. Its translation is CASRDRGWGLAADTQYF.

In the case of this clone: Other DNA sequences of this sample code for an identical CDR3. The V call is TRBV5-1, the J call TRBJ1-4, with TRBD1 identical over 7 bases. The V and J ends lost 1 base and 0 bases, in that order; junction bases with no gene match: 0. Germline V gene lookup returns CDR1 SGHRS and CDR2 YFSETQ. The CDR3 runs 15 residues. The CDR3 coding sequence is TGCGCCAGCAGCTTGCAGGGGGCAACTAATGAAAAACTGTTTTTT. Protein: CASSLQGATNEKLFF.

The rearrangement uses TRBV27 and TRBJ2-7; D perhaps matches TRBD2 (5 bases). The CDR3 spans 14 residues. The V gene's germline CDR1 is MNHEY and CDR2 SMNVEV (reference sequence). V lost 3 bases to trimming and J lost 6 bases, with 15 bases between them. In DNA, the CDR3 is TGTGCCAGCAGTTTTGGCAAACGGACTCGCGAGCAGTACTTC. This gives the protein CASSFGKRTREQYF.

This clone was recorded a few times. The rearrangement links TRBV5-1 to TRBJ1-1; maybe TRBD1 (5 bases). This CDR3 spans 17 amino acids. Per germline, CDR1 SGHRS and CDR2 YFSETQ. Between the trimmed V and J ends, which lost 1 base and 3 bases, there was a span of 19 bases. DNA of the CDR3: TGCGCCAGCAGCTTGAGCCAGGGAGTCCGGGGGGACACTGAAGCTTTCTTT. The encoded protein is CASSLSQGVRGDTEAFF. Drawing the rest from reference TRBV5-1 and TRBJ1-1, the complete variable domain is KAGVTQTPRYLIKTRGQQVTLSCSPISGHRSVSWYQQTPGQGLQFLFEYFSETQRNKGNFPGRFSGRQFSNSRSEMNVSTLELGDSALYLCASSLSQGVRGDTEAFFGQGTRLTVV.

Remarks on this clone: One end of the junction is discordant with germline, which a read error may explain. The V call is TRBV5-1, the J call TRBJ2-7; D is perhaps TRBD1 or TRBD2 (6 bases each). The V gene's germline CDR1 is SGHRS and CDR2 YFSETQ. The CDR3 consists of 14 residues. CDR3 in amino acids: CASNLGGEEGEQYF. The CDR3 DNA reads as TGCGCCAGCAACTTGGGGGGCGAGGAAGGCGAGCAGTACTTC.

The chain couples TRBV25-1 to TRBJ2-7; TRBD2 is a possible D gene (5 bases). Germline V CDR1 and CDR2: MGHDK, SYGVNS. V lost 3 bases to trimming and J lost 1 base, with 10 bases between them. The CDR3 runs to 14 residues. CDR3 nucleotides: TGTGCCAGCAGTGACCTAGCCGTTTCCTACGAGCAGTACTTC. As protein: CASSDLAVSYEQYF.

The rearrangement joins TRBV9 to TRBJ1-1; D not certain. CDR1 and CDR2 (germline): SGDLS, YYNGEE. The CDR3 totals 16 residues. The V end lost 2 bases, the J end lost 4 bases, and 18 bases lay between the germline ends. The CDR3 DNA sequence: TGTGCCAGCAGCGTTGAAGGAGTCCGGGATGGCACTGAAGCTTTCTTT. This gives the protein CASSVEGVRDGTEAFF.

The CDR3 DNA reads as TGCGCCAGCAGCTTAGCGGGGACGAACACTGAAGCTTTCTTT. It codes for CASSLAGTNTEAFF. The gene calls are TRBV5-1 and TRBJ1-1, with a weak D call TRBD1 (5 bases). The germline V gene encodes CDR1 SGHRS and CDR2 YFSETQ. CDR3 length: 14 amino acids. The germline V and J ends were trimmed by 2 bases and 1 base, with 9 bases remaining between them.

The chain employs TRBV10-3 and TRBJ2-2, with 9 nucleotides matching TRBD2. CDR1 ENHRY and CDR2 SYGVKD come from the germline V gene. The V gene end was trimmed by 10 bases and the J gene end by 5 bases; junction bases not matched to a gene: 11. The CDR3 sequence is 15 residues long. CDR3 nucleotides: TGTGCCACCGCTGGACTAGCGTTACAGACCGGGGAGCTGTTTTTT. Its protein product is CATAGLALQTGELFF.

The gene calls are TRBV19 and TRBJ1-1; 8 bases match TRBD1. CDR3 length: 13 amino acids. CDR1 LNHDA and CDR2 SQIVND come from the germline V gene (reference sequence). V gave up 6 bases and J gave up 5 bases; unmatched junction bases: 5. In DNA form, the CDR3 reads TGTGCCAGTAGGACAGGGGAGGGGACTGAAGCTTTCTTT. Residues: CASRTGEGTEAFF.

V is TRBV12-5 and J is TRBJ2-1, with D perhaps matching TRBD2 (6 bases). The germline V gene has CDR1 LGHNT and CDR2 FRNRAP. The V and J ends lost 0 bases and 4 bases respectively, with 19 bases between them. CDR3 size: 18 residues. In DNA form, the CDR3 reads TGTGCTAGTGGTTTGGTAGGGCGGGACCCTGATTTGTACAATGAGCAGTTCTTC. Amino acids: CASGLVGRDPDLYNEQFF.

CDR3 sequence reads: CSVLAPDEQFF. CDR3 DNA: TGCAGCGTCCTCGCCCCGGATGAGCAGTTCTTC. The chain has TRBV29-1 and TRBJ2-1; no clear D gene. The length of the CDR3 is 11 residues. The germline gives CDR1 SQVTM, CDR2 ANQGSEA. The V gene lost 6 bases and the J gene lost 8 bases, with 11 bases spanning the gap.

The rearrangement joins TRBV6-1 to TRBJ1-2, with a possible D match to TRBD1 (6 bases). The CDR3 has 14 residues. CDR1 is MNHNS and CDR2 is SASEGT in the germline V gene. The V end lost 5 bases, the J end lost 4 bases, and 14 bases lay between the germline ends. CDR3 nucleotides: TGTGCCAGCAGTCTAGGGGAACAGGGCTATGGCTACACCTTC. This codes for CASSLGEQGYGYTF.

V usage is TRBV10-3 and J usage is TRBJ1-2, with 8 nucleotides matching TRBD1. The CDR3 totals 14 residues. Germline trimming cut 7 bases from V and 1 base from J; bases unmatched to any gene: 5. CDR1 and CDR2 (germline): ENHRY, SYGVKD. In DNA form, the CDR3 reads TGTGCCATCACCGGGACAGGCGATAACTATGGCTACACCTTC. Translation gives CAITGTGDNYGYTF.

The V and J genes are TRBV28 and TRBJ2-7, with 7 bases fitting TRBD1. Germline values: CDR1 MDHEN, CDR2 SYDVKM. The CDR3 spans 14 residues. V lost 3 bases and J lost 2; bases outside the gene matches: 4. The CDR3 here is CASSFATGTYEQYF. CDR3 DNA sequence: TGTGCCAGCAGTTTCGCGACAGGGACCTACGAGCAGTACTTC.